One sample yielded the 22 T cell receptor beta chains listed below, sequenced in a study of early stage breast cancer tumors. Profiling relied on immunoSEQ multiplex PCR, and the TCRdb table lists in-frame clones only, not all of them. The sample lists around 6,500 clones, about 62% seen once, with approximately 12% in the top ten. Sample: normal breast tissue next to the tumor. The receptor set was obtained from a person aged 45 to 60 with breast cancer.

V and J are TRBV6-1 and TRBJ2-1; the D gene could be TRBD1 or TRBD2 (6 bases each). Per germline, CDR1 MNHNS and CDR2 SASEGT. V gave up 10 bases and J gave up 2 bases, with 18 bases separating them. The CDR3 consists of 15 residues. The CDR3 protein is CATDLGGGTYNEQFF. CDR3 in DNA: TGTGCCACCGACCTAGGGGGAGGAACCTACAATGAGCAGTTCTTC.

The chain employs TRBV30 and TRBJ2-7; D remains ambiguous. This CDR3 spans 14 amino acids. Trimming shortened V by 2 bases and J by 5 bases, and 16 bases separated the two germline ends. CDR1 GTSNPN and CDR2 SVGIG come from the germline V gene (reference sequence). The CDR3, as DNA: TGTGCCTGGAGTCCGGGCTCCGGGTTCCACGAGCAGTACTTC. Translating it yields CAWSPGSGFHEQYF.

The rearrangement uses TRBV9 and TRBJ2-4; TRBD2 matches 8 bases. Trimming at V came to 6 bases and at J to 8 bases, leaving 13 bases not matched to a gene. The CDR3 is 15 residues long. The germline V gene encodes CDR1 SGDLS and CDR2 YYNGEE. The CDR3 DNA sequence: TGTGCCAGCACTCGTTTTAGCGGGGACTGGGACATTCAGTACTTC. Translated: CASTRFSGDWDIQYF. The whole variable domain, filled in from reference TRBV9 and TRBJ2-4, reads DSGVTQTPKHLITATGQRVTLRCSPRSGDLSVYWYQQSLDQGLQFLIQYYNGEERAKGNILERFSAQQFPDLHSELNLSSLELGDSALYFCASTRFSGDWDIQYFGAGTRLSVL.

This clone was seen a handful of times. This chain joins TRBV19 and TRBJ2-7; the D is unclear. Germline-derived CDR1 and CDR2 are LNHDA and SQIVND (reference sequence). With 1 base removed from V and 4 bases from J, the gap between germline ends came to 8 bases. The CDR3 consists of 13 residues. The CDR3 DNA reads as TGTGCCAGTAGTATAGTTGGCGGATACGAGCAGTACTTC. Translated, it gives CASSIVGGYEQYF.

This clone has a single count. The chain recombines TRBV6-1 with TRBJ2-3; D unclear. Germline V lookup: CDR1 MNHNS, CDR2 SASEGT. Trimming removed 0 bases at V and 0 bases at J, with 7 bases between. The CDR3 consists of 15 residues. In DNA, the CDR3 is TGTGCCAGCAGTGAAGCGGGCTTAAGCACAGATACGCAGTATTTT. The encoded protein is CASSEAGLSTDTQYF.

The CDR3 coding sequence is TGCGCCAGCAGCTTACAGGGTCCCACAGATACGCAGTATTTT. Translation: CASSLQGPTDTQYF. The V and J genes are TRBV5-1 and TRBJ2-3, with a tentative D call TRBD1 (6 bases). Germline V CDR1 and CDR2: SGHRS, YFSETQ. Trimming shortened V by 2 bases and J by 2 bases, and 9 bases separated the two germline ends. The length of the CDR3 is 14 residues.

CDR3 bases: TGTGCCAGCAGTTTACTCACGAAGGACAGGGAACCGTTCTTC. Protein: CASSLLTKDREPFF. The rearrangement joins TRBV27 to TRBJ2-1; 8 bases fit TRBD1. The germline CDR1 and CDR2 sequences are MNHEY and SMNVEV (reference sequence). V dropped 2 bases and J dropped 15; count of bases not matched to a gene: 12. CDR3 length equals 14 residues.

This clone is judged medium-sized (0.01 to 0.1%). The rearrangement uses TRBV30 and TRBJ2-2, with D hard to call. CDR3 length equals 12 residues. V lost 0 bases and J lost 6, with 5 bases in between. Germline V gene data show CDR1 as GTSNPN and CDR2 as SVGIG (reference sequence). The CDR3 region has the DNA TGTGCCTGGAGTGTAGGGTCCGGGGAGCTGTTTTTT. Protein: CAWSVGSGELFF.

The chain is built from TRBV14 and TRBJ2-3, with D possibly TRBD1 on 6 matching bases. Germline CDR1 SGHDN, CDR2 FVKESK. Deletions cut 3 bases from V and 1 base from J, with 8 bases between. The CDR3 spans 14 residues. The CDR3 DNA reads as TGTGCCAGCAGCCAGTGGACAGGCACAGATACGCAGTATTTT. Amino acid sequence: CASSQWTGTDTQYF.

This CDR3 is CASSLALAGGNEQFF. DNA for the CDR3: TGCGCCAGCAGCTTGGCTCTAGCGGGAGGCAATGAGCAGTTCTTC. The chain has TRBV5-1 and TRBJ2-1, with 11 bases identical to TRBD2. Germline V gives CDR1 SGHRS, CDR2 YFSETQ. CDR3 length: 15 amino acids. V dropped 0 bases and J dropped 6; count of bases not matched to a gene: 2.

This clone was detected a few times. The chain carries TRBV10-3 and TRBJ1-1; no clear D. The ends were cut back, 0 bases at V and 10 bases at J, with 9 bases in the middle. The germline CDR1 and CDR2 sequences are ENHRY and SYGVKD. CDR3 length: 12 residues. The CDR3 loop is CAISESEYGAFF. CDR3 sequence (DNA): TGTGCCATCAGTGAGTCGGAATATGGAGCTTTCTTT.

This clone was seen only a few times. This chain links TRBV19 with TRBJ1-5; a weak D match, TRBD1 (6 bases). The V and J ends lost 7 bases and 1 base respectively, with 14 bases between them. The CDR3 extends over 15 amino acids. Germline CDR1 is LNHDA and CDR2 is SQIVND (reference sequence). Here the CDR3 DNA reads TGTGCCAGTAAGGGGGGGACATCAAGCAATCAGCCCCAGCATTTT. It translates to CASKGGTSSNQPQHF. Full variable domain (rest looked up from reference TRBV19 and TRBJ1-5): DGGITQSPKYLFRKEGQNVTLSCEQNLNHDAMYWYRQDPGQGLRLIYYSQIVNDFQKGDIAEGYSVSREKKESFPLTVTSAQKNPTAFYLCASKGGTSSNQPQHFGDGTRLSIL.

The rearrangement joins TRBV11-1 to TRBJ1-1, with D possibly TRBD1 on 6 matching bases. The V gene's germline CDR1 is SGHAT and CDR2 FQDESV (reference sequence). The V gene lost 3 bases and the J gene lost 13 bases, with 12 bases spanning the gap. This CDR3 region has 11 residues. The CDR3 nucleotides read TGTGCCAGCAGCTTGGGGGGCCTCGGTTTCTTT. It is translated as CASSLGGLGFF.

The chain uses TRBV12-5 and TRBJ2-1, with 9 bases identical to TRBD2. V dropped 5 bases and J dropped 3; count of bases not matched to a gene: 5. This CDR3 is built from 15 residues. Germline values: CDR1 LGHNT, CDR2 FRNRAP. The CDR3 bases are TGTGCTAGTGGTCGGGGACTAGCCTTCTACAATGAGCAGTTCTTC. It encodes CASGRGLAFYNEQFF.

This rearrangement joins TRBV29-1 to TRBJ2-1; 13 bases are shared with TRBD2. V dropped 7 bases and J dropped 8; count of bases not matched to a gene: 11. CDR3 length: 15 residues. The germline gives CDR1 SQVTM, CDR2 ANQGSEA. CDR3 coding DNA: TGCAGCGCGGAATTAGGACTAGCGGGAGTATATGAGCAGTTCTTC. This gives the protein CSAELGLAGVYEQFF.

This clone turned up a few times. The chain employs TRBV2 and TRBJ1-1; 10 positions match TRBD1. This CDR3 spans 14 amino acids. Germline V lookup: CDR1 SNHLY, CDR2 FYNNEI. Trimming cost V 6 bases and J 4 bases; bases outside gene matches: 5. CDR3 amino acids: CASRRTGGPTEAFF. The CDR3 DNA reads TGTGCCAGCAGGCGGACAGGGGGTCCCACTGAAGCTTTCTTT.

Here the CDR3 reads CASSGSGALVYEQYF. The DNA for the CDR3 is TGTGCCAGCAGTGGGAGCGGGGCTTTGGTTTACGAGCAGTACTTC. This rearrangement joins TRBV2 to TRBJ2-7; TRBD2 agrees at 7 bases. The CDR3 runs 15 residues. Germline loops: CDR1 SNHLY, CDR2 FYNNEI. Unmatched junction bases numbered 10, after V lost 4 bases and J lost 4 bases.

The gene calls are TRBV11-1 and TRBJ2-3; TRBD1 might be the D (5 bases). The germline V and J ends were trimmed by 4 bases and 6 bases, with 20 bases remaining between them. The CDR3 extends over 16 amino acids. Germline V gene lookup returns CDR1 SGHAT and CDR2 FQDESV (reference sequence). CDR3 nucleotide sequence: TGTGCCAGCAGCTCCCAGCCAGGGATCAGGCGCGATACGCAGTATTTT. It encodes CASSSQPGIRRDTQYF.

J is TRBJ1-5 and V is TRBV7-6, with 9 bases lining up with TRBD1. The CDR3 has 15 residues. Germline lookup yields CDR1 SGHVS and CDR2 FNYEAQ. After removal of 4 bases from V and 4 bases from J, the junction contained 5 bases not matched to a gene. CDR3 nucleotide sequence: TGTGCCAGCAGCTCGGGACAGGGAAAGAATCAGCCCCAGCATTTT. Protein sequence: CASSSGQGKNQPQHF.

The chain is built from TRBV5-1 and TRBJ2-3; TRBD2 aligns across 8 bases. CDR3 length equals 14 residues. Germline-derived CDR1 and CDR2 are SGHRS and YFSETQ. Unmatched junction bases numbered 8, after V lost 9 bases and J lost 2 bases. The CDR3 sequence is CATAGGLYTDTQYF. The CDR3 nucleotides read TGCGCCACCGCGGGGGGCCTCTACACAGATACGCAGTATTTT.

V usage is TRBV11-2 and J usage is TRBJ2-2; D gene unclear. This CDR3 has 16 residues. In germline, CDR1 is SGHAT, CDR2 FQNNGV. Trimming pared 1 base from V and 1 base from J, leaving 10 bases between. The CDR3 region is CASSLAGTLNTGELFF. Here the CDR3 DNA reads TGTGCCAGCAGCTTAGCGGGTACTCTGAACACCGGGGAGCTGTTTTTT.

The chain is built from TRBV13 and TRBJ2-2, with TRBD2 identical over 7 bases. V trimming: 5 bases; J trimming: 3 bases; junction bases outside the gene matches: 9. The CDR3 is 16 amino acids. Germline V CDR1 and CDR2: PRHDT, FYEKMQ (reference sequence). CDR3 DNA sequence: TGTGCCAGCAGCCCCTTCCTAGCGGAGTACACCGGGGAGCTGTTTTTT. Its protein product is CASSPFLAEYTGELFF.